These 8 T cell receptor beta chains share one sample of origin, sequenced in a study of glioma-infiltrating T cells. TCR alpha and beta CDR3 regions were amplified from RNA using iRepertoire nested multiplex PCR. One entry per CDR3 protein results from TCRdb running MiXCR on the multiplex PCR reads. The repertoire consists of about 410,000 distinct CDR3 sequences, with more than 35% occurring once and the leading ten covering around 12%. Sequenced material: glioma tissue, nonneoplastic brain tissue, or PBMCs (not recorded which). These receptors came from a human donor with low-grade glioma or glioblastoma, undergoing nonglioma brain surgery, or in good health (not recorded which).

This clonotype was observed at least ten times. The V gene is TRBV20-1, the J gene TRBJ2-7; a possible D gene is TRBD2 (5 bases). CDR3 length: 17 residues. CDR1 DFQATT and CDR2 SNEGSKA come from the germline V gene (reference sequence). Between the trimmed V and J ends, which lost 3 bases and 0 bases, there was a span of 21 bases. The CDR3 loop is CSASRPTRGGYSYEQYF. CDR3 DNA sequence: TGCAGTGCTAGTAGGCCGACGAGAGGCGGGTACTCCTACGAGCAGTACTTC.

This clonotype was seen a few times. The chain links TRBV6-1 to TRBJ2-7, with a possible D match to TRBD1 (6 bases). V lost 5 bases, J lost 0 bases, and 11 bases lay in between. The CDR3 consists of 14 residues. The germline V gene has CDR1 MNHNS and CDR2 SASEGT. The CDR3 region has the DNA TGTGCCAGCAGTATCACAGGGAGCTCCTACGAGCAGTACTTC. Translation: CASSITGSSYEQYF.

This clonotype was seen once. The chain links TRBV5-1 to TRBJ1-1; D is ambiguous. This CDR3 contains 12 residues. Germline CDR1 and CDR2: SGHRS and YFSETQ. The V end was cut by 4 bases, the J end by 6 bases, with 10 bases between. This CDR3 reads CASSQDGAEAFF. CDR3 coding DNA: TGCGCCAGCAGCCAAGACGGGGCTGAAGCTTTCTTT.

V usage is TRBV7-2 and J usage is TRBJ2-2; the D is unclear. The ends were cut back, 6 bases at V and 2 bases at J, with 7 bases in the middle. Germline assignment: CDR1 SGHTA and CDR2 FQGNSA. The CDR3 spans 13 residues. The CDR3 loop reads CASRFTNTGELFF. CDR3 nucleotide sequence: TGTGCCAGCAGATTCACTAACACCGGGGAGCTGTTTTTT.

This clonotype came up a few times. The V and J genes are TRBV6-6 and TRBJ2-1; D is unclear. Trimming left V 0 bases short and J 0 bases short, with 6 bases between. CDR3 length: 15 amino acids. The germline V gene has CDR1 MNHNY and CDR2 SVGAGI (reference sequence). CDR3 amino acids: CASSYSRTSYNEQFF. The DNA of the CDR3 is TGTGCCAGCAGTTACTCACGTACCTCCTACAATGAGCAGTTCTTC.

DNA for the CDR3: TGTGCCAGCAGCCCCTTGGGGGTCGGAAACACCATATATTTT. It codes for CASSPLGVGNTIYF. The chain carries TRBV14 and TRBJ1-3; tentatively, D is TRBD1 (5 bases). The V end was cut by 4 bases, the J end by 4 bases, with 11 bases between. Per the germline V gene, CDR1 is SGHDN and CDR2 is FVKESK. This CDR3 has 14 residues. The full variable domain, completed using reference TRBV14 and TRBJ1-3, is EAGVTQFPSHSVIEKGQTVTLRCDPISGHDNLYWYRRVMGKEIKFLLHFVKESKQDESGMPNNRFLAERTGGTYSTLKVQPAELEDSGVYFCASSPLGVGNTIYFGEGSWLTVV.

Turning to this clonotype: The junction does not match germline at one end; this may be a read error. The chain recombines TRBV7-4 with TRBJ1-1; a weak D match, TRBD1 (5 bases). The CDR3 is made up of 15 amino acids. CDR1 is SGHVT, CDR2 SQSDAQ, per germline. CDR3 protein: CASVTTLWGNTEAFF. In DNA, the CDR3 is TGTGCCAGCGTAACTACTCTCTGGGGGAACACTGAAGCCTTCTTT.

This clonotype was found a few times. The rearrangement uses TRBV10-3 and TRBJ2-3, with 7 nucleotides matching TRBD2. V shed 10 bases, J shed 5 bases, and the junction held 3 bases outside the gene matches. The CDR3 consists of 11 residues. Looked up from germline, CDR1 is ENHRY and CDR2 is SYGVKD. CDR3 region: CATGGGDTQYF. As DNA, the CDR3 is TGTGCCACTGGCGGGGGAGATACGCAGTATTTT.